This TCR beta chain appears in the sequencing data of a study of cytomegalovirus exposure and HLA in healthy donors. Germline CDR1 GTSNPN, CDR2 SVGIG (reference sequence). The CDR3 is 16 amino acids. The junction had 10 bases not matched to a gene; V was cut back by 0 bases and J by 5 bases. Amplification used 60 Vbeta primers and 13 Jbeta primers. Measured with immunoSEQ multiplex PCR; TCRdb has only the in-frame clones, and not every one. The data contain roughly 86,000 clones, about two thirds of them singletons. Sequencing was done on a sample of PBMCs. The sequence was collected from a man aged 55 to 69 in good health and CMV-seronegative. The genes are TRBV30 and TRBJ2-5, with 9 nucleotides matching TRBD2. CDR3 in amino acids: CAWSVAGGTLGETQYF. The CDR3 DNA reads TGTGCCTGGAGTGTAGCGGGGGGTACTTTGGGGGAGACCCAGTACTTC.